One and the same sample provided the 30 T cell receptor beta chains below, sequenced in a study of OX40 agonist ivuxolimab in advanced cancers. Sequencing was performed with immunoSEQ multiplex PCR; in TCRdb, only in-frame clones are kept and a portion is missing. Of about 69,000 clones listed, around 80% were seen once; the top ten hold 2% to 2.5%. The material was CD4+ or CD8+ T cells sorted from blood, obtained in a trial of the OX40 agonist ivuxolimab. These receptors originate from an adult with an advanced solid tumor such as melanoma, head and neck, liver or kidney cancer.

The V call is TRBV28, the J call TRBJ2-7; 8 bases are shared with TRBD1. CDR1 and CDR2 (germline): MDHEN, SYDVKM. The CDR3 is 15 amino acids. After removal of 7 bases from V and 3 bases from J, the junction contained 11 bases not matched to a gene. The CDR3 bases are TGTGCCAGCACCCGCGGATCAACAGGGGGCTACGAGCAGTACTTC. It is translated as CASTRGSTGGYEQYF.

V is TRBV14 and J is TRBJ1-1; 7 bases agree with TRBD1. The CDR3 runs 15 residues. The V gene end was trimmed by 2 bases and the J gene end by 1 base; junction bases not matched to a gene: 4. Germline loops: CDR1 SGHDN, CDR2 FVKESK. The CDR3, as DNA: TGTGCCAGCAGCCAAACGACAGGGTCGAACACTGAAGCTTTCTTT. Protein product: CASSQTTGSNTEAFF.

V is TRBV6-5 and J is TRBJ1-6; no clear D gene. The CDR3 has 11 residues. The germline V gene has CDR1 MNHEY and CDR2 SVGAGI. The V end lost 5 bases, the J end lost 11 bases, and 7 bases lay between the germline ends. The CDR3 bases are TGTGCCAGCAGTGAAGCCGCACCCCTCCACTTT. The encoded protein is CASSEAAPLHF.

V usage is TRBV2 and J usage is TRBJ2-3, with D perhaps matching TRBD2 (5 bases). The CDR3 totals 12 residues. Deletions cut 3 bases from V and 7 bases from J, with 8 bases between. Germline CDR1 and CDR2: SNHLY and FYNNEI. CDR3 loop: CASSDEGHTQYF. The CDR3 DNA reads as TGTGCCAGCAGTGACGAGGGCCATACGCAGTATTTT.

V gene TRBV28 combines with J gene TRBJ1-1; 8 bases map to TRBD1. The germline gives CDR1 MDHEN, CDR2 SYDVKM. The CDR3 totals 13 residues. The junction had 6 bases not matched to a gene; V was cut back by 7 bases and J by 5 bases. The CDR3 loop reads CASNLRGRTEAFF. CDR3 in DNA: TGTGCCAGCAACCTCAGGGGGCGTACTGAAGCTTTCTTT.

This rearrangement joins TRBV28 to TRBJ1-4, with a tentative D call TRBD1 (6 bases). Germline loops: CDR1 MDHEN, CDR2 SYDVKM. The length of the CDR3 is 14 residues. The V gene lost 6 bases and the J gene lost 5 bases, with 13 bases spanning the gap. The CDR3 DNA is TGTGCCAGCAGGCCGGGGGGCGCGAATGAAAAACTGTTTTTT. Its protein product is CASRPGGANEKLFF.

The rearrangement joins TRBV19 to TRBJ1-3; perhaps TRBD1 as D (5 bases). V dropped 6 bases and J dropped 0 bases, with 15 bases sitting between them. The CDR3 sequence is 16 residues long. Germline V CDR1 and CDR2: LNHDA, SQIVND (reference sequence). The DNA for the CDR3 is TGTGCCAGTAGCCTATCGGGGACGCCCTCTGGAAACACCATATATTTT. This sequence encodes CASSLSGTPSGNTIYF.

This chain links TRBV6-6 with TRBJ1-5; 8 bases agree with TRBD1. CDR1 and CDR2 (germline): MNHNY, SVGAGI (reference sequence). This CDR3 has 12 residues. Unmatched junction bases numbered 10, after V lost 10 bases and J lost 11 bases. This CDR3 reads CATGQGVVAQHF. For the CDR3, the DNA is TGTGCCACCGGACAGGGCGTCGTGGCCCAGCATTTT.

The genes are TRBV5-1 and TRBJ2-1, with 9 bases identical to TRBD2. Per the germline V gene, CDR1 is SGHRS and CDR2 is YFSETQ. Trimming took 1 base from V and 5 from J; bases not matched to a gene: 10. This CDR3 comprises 17 residues. The CDR3 DNA sequence: TGCGCCAGCAGCTTGAAAGGCGGGAGGGCATTTGACAATGAGCAGTTCTTC. Protein: CASSLKGGRAFDNEQFF. Full variable domain (missing parts from reference TRBV5-1 and TRBJ2-1): KAGVTQTPRYLIKTRGQQVTLSCSPISGHRSVSWYQQTPGQGLQFLFEYFSETQRNKGNFPGRFSGRQFSNSRSEMNVSTLELGDSALYLCASSLKGGRAFDNEQFFGPGTRLTVL.

A remark on this clone: A much larger clonotype is one base distant, so this may be a read error. At the DNA level, this CDR3 is encoded by other sequences in the same sample as well. This sequence joins TRBV18 and TRBJ1-5, with TRBD1 matching 8 bases. Germline V gene data show CDR1 as KGHSH and CDR2 as LQKENI. This CDR3 comprises 15 residues. With 2 bases clipped from V and 2 bases from J, the junction kept 2 bases outside the gene matches. The DNA of the CDR3 is TGTGCCAGCTCACCAGACAGGGGAGGCAATCAGCCCCAGCATTTT. Encoded protein: CASSPDRGGNQPQHF.

The chain employs TRBV5-1 and TRBJ2-5, with 10 bases fitting TRBD2. With V trimmed by 4 bases and J by 5 bases, 8 bases remained unmatched. The CDR3 extends over 15 amino acids. Per germline, CDR1 SGHRS and CDR2 YFSETQ. DNA for the CDR3: TGCGCCAGCAGCCCTCTTTTTAGCGGGGGGGAGACCCAGTACTTC. Protein: CASSPLFSGGETQYF.

This chain links TRBV19 with TRBJ2-7, with 9 bases lining up with TRBD2. This CDR3 is 15 amino acids long. Trimming at V came to 6 bases and at J to 3 bases, leaving 9 bases not matched to a gene. Germline V gene sequence: CDR1 LNHDA, CDR2 SQIVND (reference sequence). The CDR3 nucleotides are TGTGCCAGTAGCCCCGGCGCTAGCGGGAACTACGAGCAGTACTTC. It translates to CASSPGASGNYEQYF.

CDR3 loop: CASSFGSENTGELFF. The CDR3, as DNA: TGTGCCAGCAGCTTCGGTAGCGAGAACACCGGGGAGCTGTTTTTT. The chain employs TRBV11-3 and TRBJ2-2; possible D gene TRBD2, 5 bases. The CDR3 has 15 residues. The ends were cut back, 3 bases at V and 1 base at J, with 9 bases in the middle. Per the germline V gene, CDR1 is SGHNT and CDR2 is YENEEA.

The chain recombines TRBV6-6 with TRBJ2-2; D uncertain. From germline, CDR1 is MNHNY and CDR2 SVGAGI (reference sequence). The CDR3 extends over 14 amino acids. V was pared by 6 bases and J by 1 base, with 9 bases between. CDR3 in amino acids: CASRNRGNTGELFF. CDR3 nucleotides: TGTGCCAGCAGGAACCGAGGGAACACCGGGGAGCTGTTTTTT.

This clone has only a few counts. This chain uses TRBV27 with TRBJ1-2, with D possibly matching TRBD1 (5 bases). The CDR3 spans 12 residues. The germline gives CDR1 MNHEY, CDR2 SMNVEV (reference sequence). V shed 6 bases and J shed 2 bases, with 7 bases lying between them. The CDR3 nucleotides read TGTGCCAGCAGCAAGGGGAACTATGGCTACACCTTC. Encoded protein: CASSKGNYGYTF.

V gene TRBV29-1 combines with J gene TRBJ2-3, with TRBD2 identical over 10 bases. CDR1 and CDR2 (germline): SQVTM, ANQGSEA. There are 15 residues in the CDR3. V lost 4 bases, J lost 4 bases, and 8 bases stayed unmatched. Here the CDR3 DNA reads TGCAGCGTTGTATCGGCTAGCGGGAGACCAGATACGCAGTATTTT. Protein: CSVVSASGRPDTQYF.

The chain recombines TRBV2 with TRBJ2-5; 10 positions agree with TRBD1. Germline V gene data show CDR1 as SNHLY and CDR2 as FYNNEI. With 6 bases clipped from V and 4 bases from J, the junction kept 11 bases outside the gene matches. The CDR3 contains 16 residues. The CDR3 protein is CASRAGTGVIGETQYF. CDR3 DNA: TGTGCCAGCAGAGCCGGGACAGGGGTAATTGGAGAGACCCAGTACTTC.

The chain has TRBV5-1 and TRBJ2-3, with D possibly being TRBD1 or TRBD2 (6 bases each). Trimming stripped 9 bases from V and 0 bases from J, with 11 bases between. The V gene's germline CDR1 is SGHRS and CDR2 YFSETQ. CDR3 length: 13 amino acids. DNA for the CDR3: TGCGCCACCCGAGGGGGGAGCACAGATACGCAGTATTTT. As protein: CATRGGSTDTQYF.

This clone was observed once. V usage is TRBV7-2 and J usage is TRBJ2-7; tentative D call: TRBD2 (6 bases). The CDR3 is made up of 14 amino acids. The V gene's germline CDR1 is SGHTA and CDR2 FQGNSA. Deletions cut 2 bases from V and 6 bases from J, with 14 bases between. CDR3 amino acids: CASSLRRGVIEQYF. The CDR3 DNA sequence: TGTGCCAGCAGCTTACGGCGGGGCGTTATCGAGCAGTACTTC.

In its sample, this clone was seen a few times. The sample has other DNA sequences that encode this CDR3 too. V and J are TRBV6-1 and TRBJ1-2, with D hard to call. CDR1 is MNHNS, CDR2 SASEGT, per germline. The CDR3 runs to 14 residues. V was cut by 1 base and J by 0 bases, with 6 bases left in between. The CDR3 nucleotides are TGTGCCAGCAGTGAAGGCGGAACTAACTATGGCTACACCTTC. It is translated as CASSEGGTNYGYTF.

This clone was detected only a few times. The chain employs TRBV18 and TRBJ1-6; TRBD1 agrees at 7 bases. The CDR3 is 14 amino acids. V shed 8 bases, J shed 7 bases, and the junction held 8 bases outside the gene matches. Germline V CDR1 and CDR2: KGHSH, LQKENI. The CDR3 region has the DNA TGTGCCAGCCGAGAACAGGGGTGGAATTCACCCCTCCACTTT. It yields the protein CASREQGWNSPLHF.

The chain couples TRBV30 to TRBJ1-4, with D possibly being TRBD1 (6 bases). The CDR3 is made up of 12 amino acids. The V gene's germline CDR1 is GTSNPN and CDR2 SVGIG (reference sequence). The V and J ends lost 4 bases and 6 bases respectively, with 9 bases between them. The CDR3 DNA follows: TGTGCCTGGACGCAGGGGTATGAAAAACTGTTTTTT. Amino acid sequence: CAWTQGYEKLFF.

The rearrangement uses TRBV11-2 and TRBJ1-6, with 10 bases aligning to TRBD1. This CDR3 region has 14 residues. Trimming removed 7 bases from V and 10 bases from J; junction bases left unmatched: 7. Germline CDR1 and CDR2: SGHAT and FQNNGV. CDR3 in amino acids: CASKGQGRRSPLHF. DNA of the CDR3: TGTGCCAGCAAGGGACAGGGGAGGAGGTCACCCCTCCACTTT.

J is TRBJ2-7 and V is TRBV23-1, with D maybe TRBD2 (5 bases). TRBV23-1 is filed as an ORF, its function uncertain. V shed 0 bases and J shed 4 bases, with 13 bases lying between them. The CDR3 runs 15 residues. DNA of the CDR3: TGCGCCAGCAGTCAATCTCAGGACTCGCTATACGAGCAGTACTTC. Its protein is CASSQSQDSLYEQYF.

J is TRBJ1-5 and V is TRBV5-8; D might be TRBD1 (5 bases). Germline V gives CDR1 SGHTS, CDR2 YDEGEE. V gave up 6 bases and J gave up 3 bases, with 16 bases separating them. The CDR3 is 15 amino acids. CDR3 loop: CASTPGRGPNQPQHF. The DNA of the CDR3 is TGTGCCAGCACCCCCGGCCGGGGACCCAATCAGCCCCAGCATTTT.

The CDR3 DNA reads TGTGCCAGCAGCTTTTTGCACACCCTGGGACCAGATACGCAGTATTTT. Protein product: CASSFLHTLGPDTQYF. The chain joins TRBV12-1 to TRBJ2-3. TRBV12-1 is a known pseudogene. This CDR3 has 16 amino acids.

This chain links TRBV18 with TRBJ1-6; possible D gene TRBD1, 6 bases. Germline values: CDR1 KGHSH, CDR2 LQKENI. V was clipped by 9 bases and J by 1 base, with 22 bases between them. This CDR3 has 18 amino acids. CDR3 protein: CASTIDPTGLSYNSPLHF. The CDR3 DNA follows: TGTGCCAGTACCATAGACCCGACAGGACTGTCCTATAATTCACCCCTCCACTTT.

Only a few counts were recorded for this clone. The chain has TRBV5-6 and TRBJ1-6, with a possible D match to TRBD1 (5 bases). The CDR3 is 17 amino acids. The germline V and J ends were trimmed by 1 base and 2 bases, with 13 bases remaining between them. Germline CDR1 and CDR2: SGHDT and YYEEEE. CDR3 in amino acids: CASSLKGRATYNSPLHF. The CDR3 DNA reads as TGTGCCAGCAGCTTGAAAGGCAGGGCCACCTATAATTCACCCCTCCACTTT.

V and J are TRBV7-6 and TRBJ2-3; 7 nucleotides match TRBD1. This CDR3 comprises 12 residues. Germline trimming cut 6 bases from V and 6 bases from J; bases unmatched to any gene: 3. CDR1 is SGHVS and CDR2 is FNYEAQ in the germline V gene. CDR3 DNA: TGTGCCAGCAGTAACAGGGGCGATACGCAGTATTTT. The encoded protein is CASSNRGDTQYF.

The chain uses TRBV19 and TRBJ2-2; a possible D gene is TRBD2 (6 bases). Germline V lookup: CDR1 LNHDA, CDR2 SQIVND (reference sequence). This CDR3 region has 16 residues. The V and J ends lost 8 bases and 1 base respectively, with 17 bases between them. DNA for the CDR3: TGTGCCAGTGGTACAATCGGCGGGAAGAACACCGGGGAGCTGTTTTTT. It translates to CASGTIGGKNTGELFF.